This T cell receptor beta chain stems from a study of blood T cell repertoires in COVID-19. Across the whole study: The cDNA or gDNA used as material had been derived from T cells, B-cell-depleted T cells, or PBMCs.

Authors' data handling: Reference gene primer amplification gave estimated nucleated cell counts. TCRdb's table, derived via immunoSEQ multiplex PCR, lists solely in-frame clones and lacks some. V and J calls and clone size follow that table, whereas D and trimming were derived from the DNA. The sample has about 300,000 clones; about 83% are singletons. Sequencing was performed on peripheral blood. This receptor was identified in a woman aged 45-65 years with acute or convalescent COVID-19.

The CDR3 loop reads CASSPQRTAPYEQYF. The CDR3 DNA reads as TGTGCCAGCAGCCCGCAGAGGACTGCTCCCTACGAGCAGTACTTC. The chain employs TRBV5-4 and TRBJ2-7; D might be TRBD2 (5 bases). This CDR3 has 15 amino acids. CDR1 and CDR2 from the germline V gene are SGHNT and YYREEE (reference sequence). V was shortened by 4 bases and J by 2 bases, with 16 bases between the two germline ends.